This TCR beta chain was observed in a study of Graves' ophthalmopathy and Graves' hyperthyroidism. CDR3 regions of TCR beta were amplified from RNA transcripts. RT-PCR in the first round used HTBI primers; a second-round multiplex PCR followed. One entry per CDR3 protein, called by TCRdb with MiXCR from the multiplex PCR reads. The sample lists around 1.1 million distinct CDR3 sequences, less than 45% occurring once. Study-wide results and caveats: With roughly 69% sensitivity and about 78% specificity, the model predicted ophthalmopathy progression. Most expanded clonotypes from thyroid (those above 0.001 frequency) were also found in blood.

This clonotype was seen at least ten times. Antigen unknown. CDR1 ENHRY and CDR2 SYGVKD come from the germline V gene. The CDR3 covers 14 residues. V was shortened by 4 bases and J by 3 bases, with 12 bases between the two germline ends. Uncontrolled infections, pregnancy, lactation or other autoimmune diseases led to patient exclusion. The evidence that diagnosis relied on was clinical symptoms, serum thyroxine, TRAb, thyroid ultrasound and orbital computed tomography. This rearrangement joins TRBV10-3 to TRBJ1-1; D is unresolved. Sequenced input: peripheral blood or thyroid tissue (not recorded which). The sequence derives from an adult man with Graves' hyperthyroidism. The CDR3 DNA sequence: TGTGCCATCAGTGCCCCGGGATCGGACACTGAAGCTTTCTTT. This translates into CAISAPGSDTEAFF.